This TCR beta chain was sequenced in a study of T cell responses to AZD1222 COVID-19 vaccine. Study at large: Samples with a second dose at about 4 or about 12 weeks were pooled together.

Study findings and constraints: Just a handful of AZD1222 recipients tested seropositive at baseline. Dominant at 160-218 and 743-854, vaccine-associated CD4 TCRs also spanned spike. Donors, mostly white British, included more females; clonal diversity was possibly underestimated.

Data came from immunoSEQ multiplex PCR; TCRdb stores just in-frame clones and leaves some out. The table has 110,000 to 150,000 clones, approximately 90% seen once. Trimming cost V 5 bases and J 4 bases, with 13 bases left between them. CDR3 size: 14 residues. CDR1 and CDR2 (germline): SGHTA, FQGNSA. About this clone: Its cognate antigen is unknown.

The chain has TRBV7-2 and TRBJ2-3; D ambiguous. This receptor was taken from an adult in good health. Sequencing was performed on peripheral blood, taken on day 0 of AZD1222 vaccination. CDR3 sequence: CASSVDMLPDTQYF. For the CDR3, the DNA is TGTGCCAGCAGCGTCGATATGCTCCCAGATACGCAGTATTTT.